This T cell receptor (beta chain) was found in a study of blood T cell repertoires in COVID-19. On the study more broadly: The United States, Italy and Spain supplied acute and convalescent COVID-19 samples. From T cells, B-cell-depleted T cells, or PBMCs came the material, which was cDNA or gDNA.

This clone was observed once. Original processing methods: Estimates of nucleated cell counts were drawn from the amplification of reference gene primers. The assay was immunoSEQ multiplex PCR, and TCRdb's table has in-frame clones only and misses some. The DNA was the basis for D and trimming; V, J and clone size are from that table. The sample shows about 250,000 clones, about nine tenths of them seen only once. V shed 1 base and J 0 bases; nucleotides not matched to a gene: 3. This CDR3 comprises 16 residues. Germline V gene lookup returns CDR1 SGHRS and CDR2 YFSETQ. This chain uses TRBV5-1 with TRBJ2-7; 11 nucleotides agree with TRBD1. The TCR was taken from a woman in her sixties or seventies who had recovered from COVID-19. The sequencing sample was made of peripheral blood. In DNA form, the CDR3 reads TGCGCCAGCAGCTTGACCGGGACAGGGGGCTCCTACGAGCAGTACTTC. The encoded protein is CASSLTGTGGSYEQYF.